This passage covers 26 T cell receptor beta chains from one sample sequenced in a study of blood T cells in healthy people across ages. The second PCR ran about 6 to 12 cycles with a sample-barcoded 5' primer and J-beta primers. One entry per CDR3 protein results from TCRdb running MiXCR on the 5' RACE reads. The sample has roughly 860,000 distinct CDR3 sequences; under 80% are singletons. Sequencing used blood. All receptors derive from a man between 25 and 39 years old in good health.

The sample holds a few counts of this clonotype. The CDR3 is CASSSKGGTGRSEQYF. The DNA for the CDR3 is TGTGCCAGCAGTTCCAAAGGGGGGACAGGGAGATCCGAGCAGTACTTC. The chain recombines TRBV2 with TRBJ2-7, with 9 bases aligning to TRBD1. Germline loops: CDR1 SNHLY, CDR2 FYNNEI. The trim removed 5 bases at V and 6 bases at J, leaving 14 bases unmatched. This CDR3 spans 16 amino acids.

This clonotype was seen only a few times. CDR3 DNA: TGCAGTGCTAGATCCCACCTCTACAATGAGCAGTTCTTC. This encodes CSARSHLYNEQFF. The genes are TRBV20-1 and TRBJ2-1; D remains unclear. This CDR3 has 13 residues. CDR1 is DFQATT and CDR2 is SNEGSKA in the germline V gene (reference sequence). V lost 2 bases to trimming and J lost 3 bases, with 8 bases between them.

This clonotype has a handful of counts. This chain joins TRBV5-1 and TRBJ2-5; D is perhaps TRBD1 (6 bases). The CDR3 has 13 residues. Germline V gene sequence: CDR1 SGHRS, CDR2 YFSETQ. The V and J ends lost 5 bases and 1 base respectively, with 9 bases between them. CDR3 nucleotide sequence: TGCGCCAGCAGTCGGGACACCCAAGAGACCCAGTACTTC. Its protein is CASSRDTQETQYF.

The chain employs TRBV7-2 and TRBJ2-7, with 16 positions matching TRBD2. CDR1 and CDR2 from the germline V gene are SGHTA and FQGNSA. The CDR3 has 19 amino acids. V lost 4 bases and J lost 2; bases outside the gene matches: 11. CDR3 sequence (DNA): TGTGCCAGCAGCTCTCCGGGACTAGCGGGGGGGCAGGGCCCCTACGAGCAGTACTTC. It translates to CASSSPGLAGGQGPYEQYF.

This clonotype was counted a few times. V and J are TRBV20-1 and TRBJ2-7, with D possibly TRBD1 on 5 matching bases. V lost 7 bases, J lost 3 bases, and 13 bases lay in between. Germline V gives CDR1 DFQATT, CDR2 SNEGSKA (reference sequence). This CDR3 has 12 amino acids. CDR3 DNA sequence: TGCAGTGGAATAAGGGGATACTACGAGCAGTACTTC. The encoded protein is CSGIRGYYEQYF.

The V gene is TRBV6-5, the J gene TRBJ2-3; 8 nucleotides align to TRBD2. The junction had 4 bases not matched to a gene; V was cut back by 4 bases and J by 4 bases. Germline V gives CDR1 MNHEY, CDR2 SVGAGI. The CDR3 extends over 14 amino acids. The CDR3 nucleotides read TGTGCCAGCAGTTTAGCGGGGATTGCAGATACGCAGTATTTT. Its translation is CASSLAGIADTQYF.

This clonotype was detected only a few times. The chain combines TRBV7-9 with TRBJ2-1; 7 bases fit TRBD2. Trimming at V came to 5 bases and at J to 4 bases, leaving 8 bases not matched to a gene. Germline values: CDR1 SEHNR, CDR2 FQNEAQ (reference sequence). The CDR3 runs 15 residues. CDR3 coding DNA: TGTGCCAGCAGCCCCAAAAAAGCGGGGTACAATGAGCAGTTCTTC. Encoded protein: CASSPKKAGYNEQFF. Full variable domain (rest looked up from reference TRBV7-9 and TRBJ2-1): DTGVSQNPRHKITKRGQNVTFRCDPISEHNRLYWYRQTLGQGPEFLTYFQNEAQLEKSRLLSDRFSAERPKGSFSTLEIQRTEQGDSAMYLCASSPKKAGYNEQFFGPGTRLTVL.

V is TRBV9 and J is TRBJ1-5; possibly TRBD1 for D (5 bases). Trimming removed 3 bases from V and 5 bases from J, with 9 bases in between. The germline CDR1 and CDR2 sequences are SGDLS and YYNGEE. The CDR3 runs to 13 residues. CDR3 DNA: TGTGCCAGCAGCGCGGGGGAAGATCAGCCCCAGCATTTT. Amino acid sequence: CASSAGEDQPQHF.

This clonotype was found a few times. The CDR3 coding sequence is TGTGCCAGCAGCTTAAGGGTCTCAGGGGGCCGGGAGACCCAGTACTTC. It translates to CASSLRVSGGRETQYF. The rearrangement uses TRBV7-2 and TRBJ2-7; TRBD1 matches at 8 bases. The J call may be wrong; the DNA end is better matched by TRBJ2-5. Germline lookup yields CDR1 SGHTA and CDR2 FQGNSA. The CDR3 is 16 amino acids.

The chain links TRBV7-9 to TRBJ2-7, with D hard to call. This CDR3 spans 15 amino acids. V was shortened by 3 bases and J by 2 bases, with 14 bases between the two germline ends. Germline CDR1 reads SEHNR; CDR2 reads FQNEAQ (reference sequence). The CDR3 bases are TGTGCCAGCAGCTTCTATGGACCTGAGCCCTACGAGCAGTACTTC. Protein sequence: CASSFYGPEPYEQYF.

The chain links TRBV6-2 or TRBV6-3 to TRBJ2-5; 8 positions match TRBD2. This CDR3 is 15 amino acids long. The germline gives CDR1 MNHEY, CDR2 SVGEGT. V lost 6 bases and J lost 11; bases outside the gene matches: 17. The CDR3 nucleotides are TGTGCCAGCAGCCCGGGACTAGGGCTTGCGGAAGAGCAGTACTTC. Translating gives CASSPGLGLAEEQYF.

CDR3 nucleotides: TGTGCCAGCAGCTTAGGTACCGGAAAGCCCCAGCATTTT. Translating gives CASSLGTGKPQHF. The chain has TRBV7-3 and TRBJ1-5, with D unresolved. This CDR3 spans 13 amino acids. CDR1 SGHTA and CDR2 FQGTGA come from the germline V gene. V lost 2 bases to trimming and J lost 8 bases, with 10 bases between them. Supplemented by reference TRBV7-3 and TRBJ1-5, the full variable domain reads GAGVSQTPSNKVTEKGKYVELRCDPISGHTALYWYRQSLGQGPEFLIYFQGTGAADDSGLPNDRFFAVRPEGSVSTLKIQRTERGDSAVYLCASSLGTGKPQHFGDGTRLSIL.

The chain carries TRBV7-2 and TRBJ2-3; possibly TRBD1 for D (5 bases). CDR1 is SGHTA and CDR2 is FQGNSA in the germline V gene. The germline V and J ends were trimmed by 6 bases and 1 base, with 14 bases remaining between them. There are 15 residues in the CDR3. In DNA form, the CDR3 reads TGTGCCAGCAGTTCACGAGGACAACGCACAGATACGCAGTATTTT. Encoded protein: CASSSRGQRTDTQYF.

The chain combines TRBV20-1 with TRBJ2-7; a possible D gene is TRBD2 (6 bases). Germline V gene data show CDR1 as DFQATT and CDR2 as SNEGSKA (reference sequence). The CDR3 runs 17 residues. V lost 1 base, J lost 3 bases, and 22 bases lay in between. In nucleotides, the CDR3 is TGCAGTGCTAGAGCCCTAGCGCCCGGTACGGTTAGCTACGAGCAGTACTTC. It translates to CSARALAPGTVSYEQYF.

V gene TRBV7-2 combines with J gene TRBJ2-5, with TRBD2 matching over 9 bases. Trimming cost V 1 base and J 11 bases; bases outside gene matches: 11. CDR1 SGHTA and CDR2 FQGNSA come from the germline V gene. The CDR3 loop spans 15 amino acids. The CDR3 DNA reads TGTGCCAGCAGCTTAGGGGTAGCGGGGGTCCGTGAGCAGTACTTC. Protein product: CASSLGVAGVREQYF. The full variable domain, its missing parts supplied by reference TRBV7-2 and TRBJ2-5, is GAGVSQSPSNKVTEKGKDVELRCDPISGHTALYWYRQSLGQGLEFLIYFQGNSAPDKSGLPSDRFSAERTGGSVSTLTIQRTQQEDSAVYLCASSLGVAGVREQYFGPGTRLLVL.

In its sample, this clonotype was seen a few times. V is TRBV20-1 and J is TRBJ2-7; 11 bases are shared with TRBD2. V trimming: 6 bases; J trimming: 3 bases; junction bases outside the gene matches: 13. Germline CDR1 DFQATT, CDR2 SNEGSKA (reference sequence). CDR3 length: 16 amino acids. The CDR3: CSASPRGSGGGYEQYF. CDR3 coding DNA: TGCAGTGCCTCCCCCCGTGGTAGCGGGGGGGGCTACGAGCAGTACTTC.

This clonotype appeared once. J is TRBJ2-3 and V is TRBV3-1; possibly TRBD2 for D (5 bases). With 0 bases removed from V and 4 bases from J, the gap between germline ends came to 8 bases. The CDR3 is made up of 14 amino acids. CDR1 LGHDT and CDR2 YNNKEL come from the germline V gene (reference sequence). Here the CDR3 reads CASSQDGVADTQYF. For the CDR3, the DNA is TGTGCCAGCAGCCAAGACGGGGTCGCAGATACGCAGTATTTT.

The gene calls are TRBV12-3 or TRBV12-4 and TRBJ2-2; a possible D gene is TRBD1 (5 bases). The CDR3 has 15 residues. V lost 2 bases, J lost 2 bases, and 9 bases lay in between. Here the CDR3 DNA reads TGTGCCAGCAGTTTATCTTGGGGCAACACCGGGGAGCTGTTTTTT. Protein sequence: CASSLSWGNTGELFF.

In DNA form, the CDR3 reads TGTGCCAGCTCACCAGGACAGGGGAGGAATTCACCCCTCCACTTT. It encodes CASSPGQGRNSPLHF. The chain is built from TRBV18 and TRBJ1-6, with TRBD1 matching over 9 bases. The CDR3 sequence is 15 residues long. Germline loops: CDR1 KGHSH, CDR2 LQKENI. J lost 7 bases, V lost 2 bases, and 3 bases had no gene match.

This clonotype was seen a few times. J is TRBJ2-4 and V is TRBV4-2; possibly TRBD2 for D (6 bases). In germline, CDR1 is LGHNA, CDR2 YNFKEQ. The CDR3 length is 17 residues. Trimming removed 0 bases from V and 5 bases from J, with 17 bases in between. The CDR3 coding sequence is TGTGCCAGCAGCCAAGATTTTAAGGCGACTAGGGAAAACATTCAGTACTTC. Residues: CASSQDFKATRENIQYF.

This chain joins TRBV5-1 and TRBJ1-2; TRBD1 is a possible D gene (6 bases). The germline V gene encodes CDR1 SGHRS and CDR2 YFSETQ. Trimming removed 1 base from V and 7 bases from J, with 11 bases in between. The CDR3 covers 13 residues. The CDR3 nucleotides are TGCGCCAGCAGCTTGTGGGGGGCTGGTGGCTACACCTTC. Translated: CASSLWGAGGYTF.

The chain has TRBV27 and TRBJ1-2, with D maybe TRBD1 (6 bases). The germline V gene encodes CDR1 MNHEY and CDR2 SMNVEV (reference sequence). Trimming took off 0 bases at V and 8 bases at J, with 10 bases between the two ends. This CDR3 contains 13 residues. The CDR3 loop reads CASSLSQGRGYTF. The CDR3 bases are TGTGCCAGCAGTTTATCGCAGGGGCGAGGCTACACCTTC.

V gene TRBV10-3 combines with J gene TRBJ2-1; 12 nucleotides match TRBD2. CDR3 length: 15 residues. Trimming took 7 bases from V and 8 from J; bases not matched to a gene: 9. Germline CDR1 and CDR2: ENHRY and SYGVKD. For the CDR3, the DNA is TGTGCCATCAAATTCGGACTAGCGGGGACGGATGAGCAGTTCTTC. It is translated as CAIKFGLAGTDEQFF.

CDR3 nucleotides: TGCAGTGGCCATCCCCCCGGACCTTATACGCAGTATTTT. Its translation is CSGHPPGPYTQYF. The gene calls are TRBV20-1 and TRBJ2-3; no firm D call. Trimming took 7 bases from V and 7 from J, leaving 18 bases between them. From germline, CDR1 is DFQATT and CDR2 SNEGSKA (reference sequence). The CDR3 is 13 amino acids.

This clonotype turned up a few times. The chain employs TRBV4-2 and TRBJ2-1; D unclear. Trimming removed 0 bases from V and 3 bases from J, with 9 bases in between. This CDR3 contains 15 residues. CDR1 is LGHNA and CDR2 is YNFKEQ in the germline V gene. The CDR3 reads CASSQEVGNYNEQFF. DNA for the CDR3: TGTGCCAGCAGCCAAGAGGTGGGTAACTACAATGAGCAGTTCTTC.

The chain recombines TRBV5-1 with TRBJ1-2, with TRBD1 matching 7 bases. Germline CDR1 is SGHRS and CDR2 is YFSETQ. The CDR3 consists of 14 residues. The J segment lost 5 bases and the V segment lost 5 bases, leaving 9 bases of the junction unmatched. DNA of the CDR3: TGCGCCAGCAGATCATCGACAGGGTCTTATGGCTACACCTTC. As protein: CASRSSTGSYGYTF. The whole variable domain, filled in from reference TRBV5-1 and TRBJ1-2, reads KAGVTQTPRYLIKTRGQQVTLSCSPISGHRSVSWYQQTPGQGLQFLFEYFSETQRNKGNFPGRFSGRQFSNSRSEMNVSTLELGDSALYLCASRSSTGSYGYTFGSGTRLTVV.